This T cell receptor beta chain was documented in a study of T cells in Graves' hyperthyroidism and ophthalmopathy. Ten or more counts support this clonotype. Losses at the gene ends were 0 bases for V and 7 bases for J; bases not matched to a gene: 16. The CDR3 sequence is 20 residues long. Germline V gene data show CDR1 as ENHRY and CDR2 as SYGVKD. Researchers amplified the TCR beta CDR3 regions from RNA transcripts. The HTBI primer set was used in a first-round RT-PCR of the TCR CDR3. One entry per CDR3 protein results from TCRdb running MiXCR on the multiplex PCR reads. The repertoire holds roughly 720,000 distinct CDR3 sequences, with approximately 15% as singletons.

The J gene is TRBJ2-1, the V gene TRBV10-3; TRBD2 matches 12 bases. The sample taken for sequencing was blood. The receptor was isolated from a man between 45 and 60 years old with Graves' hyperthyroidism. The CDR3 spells CAISESSGGLAGTGDNEQFF. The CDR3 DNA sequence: TGTGCCATCAGTGAGTCGAGCGGGGGACTAGCGGGCACAGGGGATAATGAGCAGTTCTTC.